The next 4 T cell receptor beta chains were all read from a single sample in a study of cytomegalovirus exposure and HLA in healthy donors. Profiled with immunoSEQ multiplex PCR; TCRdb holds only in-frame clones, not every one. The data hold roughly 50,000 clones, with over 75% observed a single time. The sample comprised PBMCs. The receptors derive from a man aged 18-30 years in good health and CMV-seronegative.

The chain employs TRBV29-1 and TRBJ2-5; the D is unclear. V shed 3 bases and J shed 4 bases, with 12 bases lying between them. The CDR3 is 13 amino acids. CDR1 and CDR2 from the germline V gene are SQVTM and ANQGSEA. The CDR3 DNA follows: TGCAGCGTTGATCCGGGTTCGGTAGAGACCCAGTACTTC. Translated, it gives CSVDPGSVETQYF.

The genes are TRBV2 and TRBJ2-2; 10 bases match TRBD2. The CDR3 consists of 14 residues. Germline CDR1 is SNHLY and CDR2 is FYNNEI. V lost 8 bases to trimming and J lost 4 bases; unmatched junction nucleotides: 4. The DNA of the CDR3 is TGTGCCAGCTCTAGCGGGAGCGGCACCGGGGAGCTGTTTTTT. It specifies CASSSGSGTGELFF.

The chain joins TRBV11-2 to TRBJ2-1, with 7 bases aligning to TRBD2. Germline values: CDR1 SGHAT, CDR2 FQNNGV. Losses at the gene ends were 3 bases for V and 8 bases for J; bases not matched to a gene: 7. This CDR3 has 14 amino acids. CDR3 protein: CASSFGREMDEQFF. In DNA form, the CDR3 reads TGTGCCAGCAGCTTCGGGCGGGAGATGGATGAGCAGTTCTTC.

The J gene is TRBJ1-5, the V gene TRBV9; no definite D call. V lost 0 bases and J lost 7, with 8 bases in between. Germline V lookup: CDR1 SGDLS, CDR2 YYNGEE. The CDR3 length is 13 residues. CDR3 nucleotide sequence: TGTGCCAGCAGCGTAGATCAGGAACAGCCCCAGCATTTT. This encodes CASSVDQEQPQHF.